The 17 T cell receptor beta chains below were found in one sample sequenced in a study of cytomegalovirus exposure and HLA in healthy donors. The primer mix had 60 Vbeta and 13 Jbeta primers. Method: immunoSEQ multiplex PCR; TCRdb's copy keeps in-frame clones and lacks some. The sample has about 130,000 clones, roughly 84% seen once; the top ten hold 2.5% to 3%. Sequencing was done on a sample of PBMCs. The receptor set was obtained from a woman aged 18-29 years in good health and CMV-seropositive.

The CDR3 region is CASSSLPGQSSYEQYF. The CDR3 coding sequence is TGTGCCAGCAGTTCTTTGCCGGGACAGAGCTCCTACGAGCAGTACTTC. The V gene is TRBV27, the J gene TRBJ2-5; 7 nucleotides align to TRBD1. With the DNA end fitting TRBJ2-7 better, the J assignment may be wrong. Germline CDR1 MNHEY, CDR2 SMNVEV (reference sequence). The CDR3 is 16 residues long.

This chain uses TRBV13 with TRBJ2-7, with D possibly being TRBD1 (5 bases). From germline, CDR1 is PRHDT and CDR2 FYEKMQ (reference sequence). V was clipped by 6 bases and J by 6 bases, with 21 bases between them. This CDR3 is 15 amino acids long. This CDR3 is CASSTTGRREGEQYF. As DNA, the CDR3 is TGTGCCAGCAGTACAACAGGCCGAAGAGAAGGCGAGCAGTACTTC.

CDR3 in DNA: TGTGCCAGCAGCTTAGCGCTAGCGGGGGGCCCCTACAATGAGCAGTTCTTC. Encoded protein: CASSLALAGGPYNEQFF. The chain links TRBV7-9 to TRBJ2-1, with 11 bases matching TRBD2. V lost 0 bases and J lost 2; bases outside the gene matches: 3. Germline loops: CDR1 SEHNR, CDR2 FQNEAQ (reference sequence). This CDR3 is built from 17 residues.

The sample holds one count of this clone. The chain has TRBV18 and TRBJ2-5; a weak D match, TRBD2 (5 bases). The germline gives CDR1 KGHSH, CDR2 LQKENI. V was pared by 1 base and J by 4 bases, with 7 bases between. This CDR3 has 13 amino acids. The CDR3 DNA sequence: TGTGCCAGCTCACCACGGAGGAGAGAGACCCAGTACTTC. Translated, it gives CASSPRRRETQYF.

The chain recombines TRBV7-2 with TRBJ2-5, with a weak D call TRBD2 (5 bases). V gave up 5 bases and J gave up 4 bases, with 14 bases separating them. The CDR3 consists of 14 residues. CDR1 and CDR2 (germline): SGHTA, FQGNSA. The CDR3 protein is CASSQWAGTETQYF. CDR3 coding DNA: TGTGCCAGCAGCCAATGGGCGGGTACAGAGACCCAGTACTTC.

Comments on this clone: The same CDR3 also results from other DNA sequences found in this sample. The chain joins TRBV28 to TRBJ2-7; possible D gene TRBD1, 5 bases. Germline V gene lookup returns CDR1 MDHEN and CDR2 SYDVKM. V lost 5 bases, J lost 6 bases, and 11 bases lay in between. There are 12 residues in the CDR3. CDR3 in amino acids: CASSPQGIEQYF. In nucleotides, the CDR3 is TGTGCCAGCAGTCCCCAGGGAATCGAGCAGTACTTC.

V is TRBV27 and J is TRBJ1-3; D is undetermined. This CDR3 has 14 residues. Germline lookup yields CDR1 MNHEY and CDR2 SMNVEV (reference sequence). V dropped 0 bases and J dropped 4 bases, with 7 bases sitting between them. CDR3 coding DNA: TGTGCCAGCAGTTTATCTCCGGGGGGAAACACCATATATTTT. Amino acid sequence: CASSLSPGGNTIYF.

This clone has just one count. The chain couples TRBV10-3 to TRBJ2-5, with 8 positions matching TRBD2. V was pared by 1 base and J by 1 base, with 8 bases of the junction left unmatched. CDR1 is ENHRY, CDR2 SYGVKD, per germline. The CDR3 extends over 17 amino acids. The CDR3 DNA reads TGTGCCATCAGTGAGTTCCCGGGAGGGGGTTCCCAAGAGACCCAGTACTTC. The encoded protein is CAISEFPGGGSQETQYF.

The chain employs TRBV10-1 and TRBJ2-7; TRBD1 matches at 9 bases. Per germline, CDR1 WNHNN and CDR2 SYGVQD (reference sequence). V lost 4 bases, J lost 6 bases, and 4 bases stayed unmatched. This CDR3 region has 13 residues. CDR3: CASSAGTGTEQYF. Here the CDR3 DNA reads TGCGCCAGCAGTGCCGGGACAGGGACCGAGCAGTACTTC.

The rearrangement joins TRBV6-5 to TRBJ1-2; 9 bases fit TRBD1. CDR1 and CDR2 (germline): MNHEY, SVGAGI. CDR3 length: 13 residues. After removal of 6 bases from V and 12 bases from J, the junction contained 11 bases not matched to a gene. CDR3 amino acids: CASSSATGGADTF. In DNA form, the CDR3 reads TGTGCCAGCAGCTCGGCTACAGGGGGCGCAGACACCTTC.

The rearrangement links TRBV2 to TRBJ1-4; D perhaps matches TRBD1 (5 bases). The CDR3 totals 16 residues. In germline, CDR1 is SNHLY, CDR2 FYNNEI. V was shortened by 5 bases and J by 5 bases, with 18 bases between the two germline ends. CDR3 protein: CASSPGGGFPNEKLFF. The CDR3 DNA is TGTGCCAGCAGTCCCGGGGGTGGGTTTCCCAATGAAAAACTGTTTTTT.

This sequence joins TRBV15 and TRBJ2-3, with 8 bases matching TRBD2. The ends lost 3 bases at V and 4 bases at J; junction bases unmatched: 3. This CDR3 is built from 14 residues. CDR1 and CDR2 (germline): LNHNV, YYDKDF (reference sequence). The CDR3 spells CATSSGGASDTQYF. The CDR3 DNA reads TGTGCCACCAGCAGCGGGGGGGCCTCAGATACGCAGTATTTT.

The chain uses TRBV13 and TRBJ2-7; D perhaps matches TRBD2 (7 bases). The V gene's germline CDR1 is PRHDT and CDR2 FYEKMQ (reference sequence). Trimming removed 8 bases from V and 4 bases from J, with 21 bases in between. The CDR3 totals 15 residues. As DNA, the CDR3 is TGTGCCAGCCCGAAACCAGAGGGGGGGCTATACGAGCAGTACTTC. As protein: CASPKPEGGLYEQYF.

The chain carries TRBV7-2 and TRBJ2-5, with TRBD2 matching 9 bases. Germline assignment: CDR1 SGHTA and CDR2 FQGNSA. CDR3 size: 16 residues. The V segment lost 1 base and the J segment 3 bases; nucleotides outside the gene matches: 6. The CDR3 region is CASSLDGRGGKETQYF. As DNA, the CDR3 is TGTGCCAGCAGCTTAGATGGGCGGGGGGGAAAAGAGACCCAGTACTTC.

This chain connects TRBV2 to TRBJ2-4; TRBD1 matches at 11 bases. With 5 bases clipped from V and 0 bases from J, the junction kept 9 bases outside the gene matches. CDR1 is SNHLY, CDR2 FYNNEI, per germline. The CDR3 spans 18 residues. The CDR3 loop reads CASSRGTGGPLAKNIQYF. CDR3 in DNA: TGTGCCAGCAGTAGGGGGACAGGGGGACCTCTAGCCAAAAACATTCAGTACTTC.

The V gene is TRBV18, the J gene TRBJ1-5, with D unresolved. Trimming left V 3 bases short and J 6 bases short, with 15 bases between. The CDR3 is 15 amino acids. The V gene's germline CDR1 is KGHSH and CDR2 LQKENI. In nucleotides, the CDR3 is TGTGCCAGCTCACCTCGGGGAAGGGTCGCTCAGCCCCAGCATTTT. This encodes CASSPRGRVAQPQHF.

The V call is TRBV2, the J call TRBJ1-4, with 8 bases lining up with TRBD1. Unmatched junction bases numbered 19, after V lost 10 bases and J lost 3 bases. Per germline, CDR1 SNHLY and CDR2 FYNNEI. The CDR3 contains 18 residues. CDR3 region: CATKAPTGVGSANEKLFF. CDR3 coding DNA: TGTGCCACCAAGGCTCCGACAGGGGTAGGGTCGGCTAATGAAAAACTGTTTTTT. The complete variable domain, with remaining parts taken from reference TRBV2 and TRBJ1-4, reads EPEVTQTPSHQVTQMGQEVILRCVPISNHLYFYWYRQILGQKVEFLVSFYNNEISEKSEIFDDQFSVERPDGSNFTLKIRSTKLEDSAMYFCATKAPTGVGSANEKLFFGSGTQLSVL.